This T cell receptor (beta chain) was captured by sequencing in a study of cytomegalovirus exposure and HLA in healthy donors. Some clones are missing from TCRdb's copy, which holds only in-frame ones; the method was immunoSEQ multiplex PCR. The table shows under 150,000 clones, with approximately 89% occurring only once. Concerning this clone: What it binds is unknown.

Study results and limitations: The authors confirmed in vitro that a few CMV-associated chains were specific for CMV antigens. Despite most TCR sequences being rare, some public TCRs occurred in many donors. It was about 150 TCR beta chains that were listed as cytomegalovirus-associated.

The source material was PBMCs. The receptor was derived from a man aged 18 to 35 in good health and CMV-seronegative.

CDR3 sequence reads: CSVRQGLNVNEKLFF. The CDR3 nucleotides read TGCAGCGTGAGACAGGGTCTAAACGTAAATGAAAAACTGTTTTTT. This rearrangement joins TRBV29-1 to TRBJ1-4; TRBD1 matches at 7 bases. The CDR3 is 15 residues long. The V gene end was trimmed by 6 bases and the J gene end by 5 bases; junction bases not matched to a gene: 12. In germline, CDR1 is SQVTM, CDR2 ANQGSEA.